A selection of T cell receptor beta chains follows, all from one sample in a study of blood T cells in healthy people across ages. TCRdb reprocessed the 5' RACE reads with MiXCR, giving one entry per CDR3 protein. Of approximately 800,000 distinct CDR3 sequences in the sample, roughly 60% are singletons; the top ten hold over 20%. Material for sequencing was blood. The source of these receptors is a man aged 30 to 45 in good health. CDR3s include the opening cysteine and the closing phenylalanine or tryptophan. Fields, in order: D gene, clone size, J gene, V gene, CDR3 protein, CDR3 DNA. The D gene is left open where the match is weak. Only part of the rows carry a size: once, few, many, or a class if the clone is expanded.

>.|.|TRBJ1-2|TRBV27
CASSFVRGAEDGYTF
TGTGCCAGCAGTTTTGTCAGGGGCGCGGAAGATGGCTACACCTTC
>TRBD1|.|TRBJ1-1|TRBV20-1
CSARGDRTEAFF
TGCAGTGCTAGAGGGGACAGAACTGAAGCTTTCTTT
>TRBD1|.|TRBJ2-7|TRBV4-1
CASSQWIGTGSSYEQYF
TGCGCCAGCAGCCAGTGGATCGGGACAGGGAGCTCCTACGAGCAGTACTTC
>.|.|TRBJ2-7|TRBV3-1
CASSQVFDSSYEQYF
TGTGCCAGCAGCCAGGTATTCGACAGTTCCTACGAGCAGTACTTC
>TRBD1|.|TRBJ1-5|TRBV7-9
CASSLDRGFNQPQHF
TGTGCCAGCAGCTTAGACAGGGGATTCAATCAGCCCCAGCATTTT
>TRBD1|.|TRBJ2-7|TRBV9
CASSVEDRTYEQYF
TGTGCCAGCAGCGTAGAGGACAGGACCTACGAGCAGTACTTC
>TRBD1|once|TRBJ1-5|TRBV10-3
CATNNRGEDSNQPQHF
TGTGCCACAAATAACAGGGGTGAGGATAGCAATCAGCCCCAGCATTTT
>.|.|TRBJ2-7|TRBV4-2
CASSQDWASHEQYF
TGTGCCAGCAGCCAAGATTGGGCGTCTCACGAGCAGTACTTC
>TRBD1|.|TRBJ1-2|TRBV6-5
CASSYRRGFYGYTF
TGTGCCAGCAGTTACCGCAGGGGGTTCTATGGCTACACCTTC
>.|.|TRBJ2-5|TRBV10-3
CAISDGLHETQYF
TGTGCCATCAGTGACGGACTCCACGAGACCCAGTACTTC
>.|few|TRBJ2-4|TRBV21-1
CASSKASGAKNIQYF
TGTGCCAGCAGCAAAGCGTCCGGGGCCAAAAACATTCAGTACTTC
>.|once|TRBJ1-1|TRBV28
CASSLNPGMGNTEAFF
TGTGCCAGCAGTTTAAATCCAGGGATGGGGAACACTGAAGCTTTCTTT
>.|few|TRBJ1-1|TRBV11-2
CASSHGPEAFF
TGTGCCAGCAGCCACGGACCCGAAGCTTTCTTT
>TRBD2|.|TRBJ2-1|TRBV7-8
CASRLNRLAQNNEQFF
TGTGCCAGCAGGTTGAATCGACTAGCCCAAAACAATGAGCAGTTCTTC
>.|once|TRBJ2-2|TRBV6-1
CASSASGVVGELFF
TGTGCCAGCAGTGCTTCAGGGGTTGTCGGGGAGCTGTTTTTT
>.|.|TRBJ1-3|TRBV6-5
CASSSRRAGNTIYF
TGTGCCAGCAGTTCCCGAAGGGCTGGAAACACCATATATTTT
>.|.|TRBJ2-4|TRBV7-2
CASSLSRSGDIQYF
TGTGCCAGCAGCTTAAGCAGGTCGGGAGACATTCAGTACTTC
>.|.|TRBJ1-2|TRBV15
CATSIFRQYGYTF
TGTGCCACCAGCATTTTCCGACAGTATGGCTACACCTTC
>TRBD2|.|TRBJ2-7|TRBV24-1
CATSDRTSGSVYEQYF
TGTGCCACCAGTGACCGAACTAGCGGGAGTGTCTACGAGCAGTACTTC
>.|.|TRBJ2-1|TRBV6-1
CASSVLASNDEQFF
TGTGCCAGCAGTGTGCTAGCGTCCAATGATGAGCAGTTCTTC
>TRBD2|few|TRBJ2-3|TRBV4-2
CASSYGLAGGPPTDTQYF
TGTGCCAGCAGCTATGGACTAGCGGGAGGACCTCCCACAGATACGCAGTATTTT
>TRBD1|.|TRBJ2-1|TRBV15
CATSRDLGGQGRNEQFF
TGTGCCACCAGCAGAGATCTCGGGGGACAGGGGAGGAATGAGCAGTTCTTC
>.|.|TRBJ2-1|TRBV12-3/TRBV12-4
CASSPIATPGGFF
TGTGCCAGCAGTCCGATCGCAACCCCCGGAGGGTTCTTC
>TRBD2|.|TRBJ2-1|TRBV28
CASRGLAGGPQFF
TGTGCCAGCAGGGGACTAGCGGGAGGGCCCCAGTTCTTC
>TRBD1|few|TRBJ1-2|TRBV6-6
CASSLQGDGYTF
TGTGCCAGCAGCTTACAGGGGGACGGCTACACCTTC
>TRBD2|few|TRBJ2-1|TRBV4-3
CASSQGHVTSGNHNEQFF
TGCGCCAGCAGCCAAGGCCATGTTACTAGCGGTAATCACAATGAGCAGTTCTTC
>.|.|TRBJ2-2|TRBV9
CASSTVPNLTGELFF
TGTGCCAGCAGCACAGTCCCCAATCTTACCGGGGAGCTGTTTTTT
>TRBD2|.|TRBJ2-1|TRBV7-2
CASSSTSGRYPMNEQFF
TGTGCCAGCAGTTCGACTAGCGGGAGGTATCCCATGAATGAGCAGTTCTTC
>.|.|TRBJ2-7|TRBV4-3
CASSQDKGYEQYF
TGCGCCAGCAGCCAAGATAAGGGCTACGAGCAGTACTTC
>TRBD1|once|TRBJ1-2|TRBV6-2/TRBV6-3
CASTPAGRGQGYTF
TGTGCCAGCACCCCCGCCGGCAGGGGGCAAGGCTACACCTTC
>TRBD1|.|TRBJ1-1|TRBV7-9
CASSPPDRVNTEAFF
TGTGCCAGCAGCCCCCCCGACAGGGTGAACACTGAAGCTTTCTTT
>TRBD1|.|TRBJ2-5|TRBV30
CAWSRDRAETQYF
TGTGCCTGGAGTAGGGACAGGGCAGAGACCCAGTACTTC
>.|.|TRBJ1-2|TRBV20-1
CSASPNQQRWGGYTF
TGCAGTGCTAGTCCCAACCAACAGAGATGGGGTGGCTACACCTTC
>TRBD2|.|TRBJ2-1|TRBV4-3
CASSQRGGSSYNEQFF
TGCGCCAGCAGCCAGAGGGGCGGGAGCTCCTACAATGAGCAGTTCTTC
>.|.|TRBJ2-1|TRBV28
CASGPVSEEQFF
TGTGCCAGCGGACCCGTAAGTGAGGAGCAGTTCTTC
>.|.|TRBJ1-2|TRBV3-2
CKMARCTF
TGTAAGATGGCTCGCTGCACCTTC
>TRBD2|few|TRBJ2-1|TRBV7-2
CASTPAPGLANEQFF
TGTGCCAGCACCCCGGCTCCGGGACTAGCAAATGAGCAGTTCTTC
>.|.|TRBJ1-1|TRBV2
CASSVWAGEAFF
TGTGCCAGCAGTGTCTGGGCGGGGGAAGCTTTCTTT
>.|few|TRBJ2-7|TRBV20-1
CSARRRGVSYEQYF
TGCAGTGCTAGACGCAGGGGGGTCTCCTACGAGCAGTACTTC
>.|many|TRBJ2-1|TRBV20-1
CSARGGRLNEQFF
TGCAGTGCACGTGGGGGGAGGCTGAATGAGCAGTTCTTC
>.|.|TRBJ2-5|TRBV7-9
CASSLPDQETQYF
TGTGCCAGCAGCTTACCCGATCAAGAGACCCAGTACTTC
>TRBD1|.|TRBJ1-6|TRBV27
CASSFDRDGYNSPLHF
TGTGCCAGCAGTTTCGACAGGGATGGATATAATTCACCCCTCCACTTT
>.|.|TRBJ2-7|TRBV20-1
CSASVPVFYEQYF
TGCAGTGCTAGCGTTCCGGTCTTCTACGAGCAGTACTTC
>TRBD1|few|TRBJ2-6|TRBV5-1
CASSSLMDRIESGANVLTF
TGCGCCAGCAGTTCCCTAATGGACAGGATCGAGTCTGGGGCCAACGTCCTGACTTTC
>.|.|TRBJ2-5|TRBV30
CAWSFFETQYF
TGTGCCTGGAGTTTTTTTGAGACCCAGTACTTC
>TRBD2|few|TRBJ2-7|TRBV20-1
CSAALQRGGSDEQYF
TGCAGTGCTGCCCTCCAGCGGGGGGGCTCCGATGAGCAGTACTTC
>TRBD2|.|TRBJ2-7|TRBV20-1
CSASPPGSGGLASYEQYF
TGCAGTGCTAGCCCCCCGGGTAGCGGGGGGCTCGCCTCCTACGAGCAGTACTTC
>.|.|TRBJ2-1|TRBV20-1
CSAKESGSFLDEQFF
TGCAGTGCGAAAGAGTCGGGCAGTTTCCTGGATGAGCAGTTCTTC